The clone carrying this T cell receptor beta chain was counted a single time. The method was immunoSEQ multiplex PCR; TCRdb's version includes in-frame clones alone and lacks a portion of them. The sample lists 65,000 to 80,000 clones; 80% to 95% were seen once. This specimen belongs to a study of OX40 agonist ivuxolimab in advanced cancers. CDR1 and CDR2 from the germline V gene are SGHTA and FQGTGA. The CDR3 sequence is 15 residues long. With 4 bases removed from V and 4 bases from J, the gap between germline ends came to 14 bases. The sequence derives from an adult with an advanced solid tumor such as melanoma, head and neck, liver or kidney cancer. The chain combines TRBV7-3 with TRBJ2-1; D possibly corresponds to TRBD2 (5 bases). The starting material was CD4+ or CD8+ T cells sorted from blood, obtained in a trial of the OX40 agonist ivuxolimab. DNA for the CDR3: TGTGCCAGCAGCTACTCGCCGGGGATTTACAATGAGCAGTTCTTC. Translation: CASSYSPGIYNEQFF. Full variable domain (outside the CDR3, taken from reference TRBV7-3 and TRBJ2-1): GAGVSQTPSNKVTEKGKYVELRCDPISGHTALYWYRQSLGQGPEFLIYFQGTGAADDSGLPNDRFFAVRPEGSVSTLKIQRTERGDSAVYLCASSYSPGIYNEQFFGPGTRLTVL.